This T cell receptor beta chain was sequenced for a study of T cell changes during pregnancy in multiple sclerosis. Assay used: immunoSEQ multiplex PCR; TCRdb lists only in-frame clones, some missing. The sample lists around 130,000 clones; about 95% were seen once. The V and J ends lost 5 bases and 5 bases respectively, with 3 bases between them. Germline-derived CDR1 and CDR2 are LNHDA and SQIVND (reference sequence). The CDR3 has 11 amino acids. This receptor was taken from a female donor with multiple sclerosis, enrolled in a pregnancy study. The starting material was peripheral blood, obtained after pregnancy. The chain couples TRBV19 to TRBJ2-2; D gene uncertain. CDR3 sequence (DNA): TGTGCCAGTAGTCGGACCGGGGAGCTGTTTTTT. Translation gives CASSRTGELFF.